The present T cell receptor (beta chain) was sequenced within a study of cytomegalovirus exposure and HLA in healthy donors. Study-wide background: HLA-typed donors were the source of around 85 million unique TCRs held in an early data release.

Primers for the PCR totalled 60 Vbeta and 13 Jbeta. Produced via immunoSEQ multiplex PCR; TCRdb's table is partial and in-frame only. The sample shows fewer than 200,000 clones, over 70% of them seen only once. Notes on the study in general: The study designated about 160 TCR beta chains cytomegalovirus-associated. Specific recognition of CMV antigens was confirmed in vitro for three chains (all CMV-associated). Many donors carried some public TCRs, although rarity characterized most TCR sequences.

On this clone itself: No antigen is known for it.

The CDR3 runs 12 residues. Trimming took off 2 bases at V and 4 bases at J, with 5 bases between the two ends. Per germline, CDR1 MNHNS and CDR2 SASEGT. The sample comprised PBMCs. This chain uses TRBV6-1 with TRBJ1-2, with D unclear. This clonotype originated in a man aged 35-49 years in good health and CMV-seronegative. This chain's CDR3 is CASSERSYGYTF. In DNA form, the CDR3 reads TGTGCCAGCAGTGAACGGTCCTATGGCTACACCTTC.